This T cell receptor beta chain was identified in a study of metastatic and nonmetastatic thyroid tumors. Study at large: Where malignant and benign thyroid patients were concerned, repertoires were compared across blood and tumor or nodule tissue.

By frequency in the sample, this clone is medium-sized. The antigen is unknown. The study, taken as a whole, reports: For both blood and tumor, malignant thyroid tumors reportedly showed significantly higher TCR beta diversity than benign nodules did.

MiXCR re-clonotyped the PCR reads for TCRdb. The sample shows some 8,500 clones, 35% of them seen only once. Thyroid surgery was performed in patients who had received no treatment beforehand. V was pared by 4 bases and J by 3 bases, with 7 bases of the junction left unmatched. The CDR3 is 16 residues long. In germline, CDR1 is LGHDT, CDR2 YNNKEL (reference sequence). Sample: tumor tissue. The chain uses TRBV3-1 and TRBJ2-3; 10 nucleotides agree with TRBD2. The clonotype originates from a female donor with papillary thyroid cancer or a benign thyroid nodule (not recorded which). Some clones in this sample may be carry-over from other donors' samples. CDR3 coding DNA: TGTGCCAGCAGCCCCGAGATTAGCGGGGGGACAGATACGCAGTATTTT. Translation gives CASSPEISGGTDTQYF.